These T cell receptor beta chains were read from a single sample in a study of cytomegalovirus exposure and HLA in healthy donors. This table comes from immunoSEQ multiplex PCR, and its TCRdb copy is limited to in-frame clones, with some not included. The sample has around 230,000 clones; about three quarters are singletons. Material for sequencing was PBMCs. Receptors were obtained from a boy between 10 and 17 years old in good health and CMV-seronegative. Both conserved end residues are part of each CDR3. D genes are given only for firm matches.

TRBV5-1,.,TRBJ2-5,CASSSTDIQGETQYF
TRBV10-1,.,TRBJ2-7,CAIEKQARIEQYF
TRBV5-4,TRBD2,TRBJ2-4,CASSFRLAGTKNIQYF
TRBV11-1,.,TRBJ2-3,CASSPGGRGTDTQYF
TRBV5-4,TRBD2,TRBJ2-2,CASSFEAGGPDTGELFF
TRBV2,TRBD1,TRBJ1-5,CASSATRDRDNQPQHF
TRBV27,.,TRBJ2-7,CASSFLGTGEGYEQYF
TRBV10-3,.,TRBJ2-2,CAISDRSSGELFF
TRBV5-6,TRBD2,TRBJ2-3,CASSLETSGTDTQYF
TRBV6-1,.,TRBJ1-5,CASRGLGEGQPQHF
TRBV5-1,.,TRBJ2-1,CASSLEVPGNEQFF
TRBV7-9,.,TRBJ2-7,CASSSKQSEQYF
TRBV11-3,TRBD1,TRBJ2-1,CASSLDLAGGYNEQFF
TRBV7-9,.,TRBJ2-3,CASSLKLASTQYF
TRBV11-3,.,TRBJ1-1,CASTRRRSGENSEAFF
TRBV5-1,.,TRBJ1-1,CASSRGQNTEAFF
TRBV7-7,TRBD2,TRBJ2-3,CASSLGWGGCTDTQYF
TRBV6-6,TRBD1,TRBJ1-1,CASSLTGQGGTEAFF
TRBV2,.,TRBJ2-7,CASSDRGSPYEQYF
TRBV5-1,.,TRBJ1-3,CASSLTAGTSNTIYF
TRBV5-6,.,TRBJ1-1,CASSTGELNTEAFF
TRBV5-4,.,TRBJ1-6,CASSTTGRGYSPLHF
TRBV18,TRBD2,TRBJ2-7,CASSFGLAGGPSEQYF
TRBV10-1,TRBD1,TRBJ2-7,CAAPGTVNYEQYF
TRBV7-2,.,TRBJ1-1,CASSWESEAFF
TRBV5-4,TRBD2,TRBJ2-5,CASSLYGGAEETQYF